The T cell receptor beta chain under discussion was sequenced for a study of CD4+ T cells in melanoma. Clones were sequenced by immunoSEQ multiplex PCR, and TCRdb holds only the in-frame ones, with some missing. The sample holds a few thousand clones, just over 65% seen once. The CDR3 is 11 residues long. V gave up 4 bases and J gave up 7 bases, with 9 bases separating them. Germline V gene sequence: CDR1 SGHTS, CDR2 YDEGEE. General study results and limits: A reported correlation linked neoantigen-specific CD4+ T cells to CD8+, macrophage and B cell function. In melanoma, neoantigen-specific CD4+ T cells reportedly differed in differentiation state.

Notes on this clone: The antigen is not known.

The receptor was derived from a human donor with melanoma. Source material: cells from a culture (not recorded whether cultured in vitro). The chain links TRBV5-8 to TRBJ2-7; D gene ambiguous. CDR3 nucleotide sequence: TGTGCCAGCAGCCCCGAGAGGGAGCAGTACTTC. This sequence encodes CASSPEREQYF.